These 31 T cell receptor beta chains originate from one sample sequenced in a study of T cell responses to AZD1222 COVID-19 vaccine. Assay used: immunoSEQ multiplex PCR; TCRdb lists only in-frame clones, some missing. Of 150,000 to 200,000 clones in the sample, 91% are singletons; the top ten hold roughly 1.2%. The starting material was peripheral blood, obtained 28 days after the second AZD1222 dose. The source is an adult who received the AZD1222 COVID-19 vaccine.

J is TRBJ2-2 and V is TRBV6-4; D might be TRBD1 or TRBD2, each matching 5 bases. The CDR3 runs 16 residues. The ends were cut back, 6 bases at V and 0 bases at J, with 14 bases in the middle. Germline CDR1 and CDR2: MRHNA and SNTAGT. The CDR3, as DNA: TGTGCCAGCAGCGTGGGACGGGGAACGAACACCGGGGAGCTGTTTTTT. Translated, it gives CASSVGRGTNTGELFF.

This clone was detected only a few times. This chain joins TRBV10-1 and TRBJ1-1, with D possibly TRBD1 on 6 matching bases. The CDR3 runs 14 residues. Trimming left V 3 bases short and J 1 base short, with 9 bases between. Germline V gene lookup returns CDR1 WNHNN and CDR2 SYGVQD (reference sequence). CDR3 protein: CASSDRGTNTEAFF. The DNA for the CDR3 is TGCGCCAGCAGTGATAGGGGGACGAACACTGAAGCTTTCTTT.

This chain uses TRBV28 with TRBJ2-5; perhaps TRBD1 as D (7 bases). This CDR3 has 15 residues. The V end was cut by 1 base, the J end by 5 bases, with 14 bases between. CDR1 is MDHEN and CDR2 is SYDVKM in the germline V gene. Here the CDR3 DNA reads TGTGCCAGCAGTTTATTAGCTCAGGGGGGCGAGACCCAGTACTTC. It codes for CASSLLAQGGETQYF.

V usage is TRBV9 and J usage is TRBJ2-3; 7 positions match TRBD1. V shed 4 bases, J shed 2 bases, and the junction held 4 bases outside the gene matches. The CDR3 length is 14 residues. Looked up from germline, CDR1 is SGDLS and CDR2 is YYNGEE. The DNA for the CDR3 is TGTGCCAGCAGCCTGGGACAGACCACAGATACGCAGTATTTT. Translated: CASSLGQTTDTQYF.

Remarks on this clone: Other nucleotide sequences from this sample produce the same CDR3. J is TRBJ2-3 and V is TRBV5-1; D uncertain. Per germline, CDR1 SGHRS and CDR2 YFSETQ. V gave up 0 bases and J gave up 5 bases, with 7 bases separating them. The CDR3 contains 13 residues. CDR3 in DNA: TGCGCCAGCAGCTTGGCGGTCGAAGATACGCAGTATTTT. Protein sequence: CASSLAVEDTQYF.

The table lists this clone with a count of one. This chain uses TRBV7-8 with TRBJ2-7; D is unresolved. Germline V gene lookup returns CDR1 SGHVS and CDR2 FQNEAQ. This CDR3 is 12 amino acids long. The V end lost 2 bases, the J end lost 4 bases, and 6 bases lay between the germline ends. The CDR3 region is CASSLSGYEQYF. The DNA of the CDR3 is TGTGCCAGCAGCTTATCTGGGTACGAGCAGTACTTC.

V and J are TRBV19 and TRBJ2-5; possibly TRBD2 for D (6 bases). CDR3 length: 14 residues. The germline V gene encodes CDR1 LNHDA and CDR2 SQIVND (reference sequence). With 6 bases removed from V and 4 bases from J, the gap between germline ends came to 15 bases. The CDR3 coding sequence is TGTGCCAGTAGACCGATGGGGGAGGTAGAGACCCAGTACTTC. Protein product: CASRPMGEVETQYF. Together with reference TRBV19 and TRBJ2-5, the CDR3 gives the full variable domain: DGGITQSPKYLFRKEGQNVTLSCEQNLNHDAMYWYRQDPGQGLRLIYYSQIVNDFQKGDIAEGYSVSREKKESFPLTVTSAQKNPTAFYLCASRPMGEVETQYFGPGTRLLVL.

CDR3: CASGTDTGNTEAFF. The CDR3 DNA follows: TGTGCTAGTGGTACCGACACGGGGAACACTGAAGCTTTCTTT. The chain has TRBV12-5 and TRBJ1-1; D gene unclear. The CDR3 has 14 residues. The germline V gene encodes CDR1 LGHNT and CDR2 FRNRAP. V lost 5 bases and J lost 1, with 11 bases in between.

The rearrangement joins TRBV5-1 to TRBJ2-7; D is perhaps TRBD2 (5 bases). Per germline, CDR1 SGHRS and CDR2 YFSETQ. The length of the CDR3 is 15 residues. Trimming removed 3 bases at V and 3 bases at J, with 16 bases between. The CDR3 sequence: CASSSLGDGGYEQYF. For the CDR3, the DNA is TGCGCCAGCAGCTCACTTGGAGACGGAGGCTACGAGCAGTACTTC.

The table lists this clone with a count of one. This chain joins TRBV3-1 (or the pseudogene TRBV3-2) and TRBJ1-4; a weak D match, TRBD1 (5 bases). Germline-derived CDR1 and CDR2 are LGHDT and YNNKEL (reference sequence). V lost 0 bases, J lost 4 bases, and 24 bases lay in between. The CDR3 has 20 residues. The DNA of the CDR3 is TGTGCCAGCAGCCAAGAGAGAAGCCAGGGAGGGTGGGAGCTTAATGAAAAACTGTTTTTT. It is translated as CASSQERSQGGWELNEKLFF.

This chain uses TRBV19 with TRBJ1-1; 10 nucleotides align to TRBD1. Trimming cost V 3 bases and J 0 bases; bases outside gene matches: 7. The germline V gene has CDR1 LNHDA and CDR2 SQIVND (reference sequence). CDR3 size: 17 residues. CDR3 nucleotides: TGTGCCAGTAGTATCCTGGGACAGGGGAACATGAACACTGAAGCTTTCTTT. It encodes CASSILGQGNMNTEAFF.

CDR3 protein: CASRGGGLGDYEQYF. CDR3 nucleotides: TGTGCCAGCAGGGGAGGGGGGCTAGGGGACTACGAGCAGTACTTC. This chain connects TRBV28 to TRBJ2-7; a weak D match, TRBD2 (7 bases). Germline V CDR1 and CDR2: MDHEN, SYDVKM. Trimming left V 6 bases short and J 3 bases short, with 18 bases between. This CDR3 is 15 amino acids long.

This rearrangement joins TRBV18 to TRBJ1-1; D is uncertain. Germline V gene sequence: CDR1 KGHSH, CDR2 LQKENI. The CDR3 contains 17 residues. The V and J ends lost 4 bases and 1 base respectively, with 19 bases between them. The CDR3 is CASSQLPGEMGNTEAFF. Here the CDR3 DNA reads TGTGCCAGCTCACAACTACCGGGAGAAATGGGGAACACTGAAGCTTTCTTT.

V gene TRBV29-1 combines with J gene TRBJ1-2; TRBD1 matches 7 bases. From germline, CDR1 is SQVTM and CDR2 ANQGSEA. Trimming took 1 base from V and 3 from J; bases not matched to a gene: 5. This CDR3 comprises 14 residues. The CDR3: CSVEGGRGHYGYTF. CDR3 nucleotide sequence: TGCAGCGTTGAAGGAGGAAGGGGGCACTATGGCTACACCTTC. Looking up the rest from reference TRBV29-1 and TRBJ1-2 gives the full variable domain: SAVISQKPSRDICQRGTSLTIQCQVDSQVTMMFWYRQQPGQSLTLIATANQGSEATYESGFVIDKFPISRPNLTFSTLTVSNMSPEDSSIYLCSVEGGRGHYGYTFGSGTRLTVV.

This sequence joins TRBV5-3 and TRBJ2-5, with TRBD2 as a possible D gene (6 bases). TRBV5-3 is labeled an ORF, and its function is uncertain. V gave up 7 bases and J gave up 6 bases, with 22 bases separating them. CDR3 length equals 15 residues. CDR3 in DNA: TGTGCCAGAGATACCTTACGGAGGGGTTGTCAGACCCAGTACTTC. Translation: CARDTLRRGCQTQYF.

The V gene is TRBV6-5, the J gene TRBJ1-2; the match to TRBD1 covers 11 bases. Germline V CDR1 and CDR2: MNHEY, SVGAGI. V lost 10 bases and J lost 6; bases outside the gene matches: 4. The CDR3 contains 12 residues. The CDR3 region has the DNA TGTGCCACCCGGACAGGGGGCGATGGCTACACCTTC. The encoded protein is CATRTGGDGYTF.

V gene TRBV5-8 combines with J gene TRBJ1-5, with D uncertain. Trimming removed 5 bases at V and 7 bases at J, with 16 bases between. Germline CDR1 and CDR2: SGHTS and YDEGEE. The CDR3 has 14 amino acids. The CDR3 loop is CASSLGPRQQPQHF. CDR3 sequence (DNA): TGTGCCAGCAGTCTGGGCCCCAGGCAACAGCCCCAGCATTTT.

The V gene is TRBV14, the J gene TRBJ1-1; D is perhaps TRBD1 (5 bases). This CDR3 is built from 13 residues. Germline CDR1 reads SGHDN; CDR2 reads FVKESK. V was clipped by 1 base and J by 4 bases, with 7 bases between them. The chain's CDR3 is CASSQGQGTEAFF. DNA of the CDR3: TGTGCCAGCAGCCAAGGGCAGGGCACTGAAGCTTTCTTT.

This chain joins TRBV7-2 and TRBJ2-7, with D unclear. V lost 1 base to trimming and J lost 0 bases, with 10 bases between them. Germline loops: CDR1 SGHTA, CDR2 FQGNSA. The CDR3 is made up of 15 amino acids. DNA for the CDR3: TGTGCCAGCAGCTTAGTAAGTGGTCTCTCCTACGAGCAGTACTTC. Protein: CASSLVSGLSYEQYF.

The rearrangement links TRBV9 to TRBJ1-1; 7 bases match TRBD1. CDR1 SGDLS and CDR2 YYNGEE come from the germline V gene. The CDR3 length is 13 residues. V dropped 2 bases and J dropped 3; count of bases not matched to a gene: 1. This CDR3 reads CASSVTGHTEAFF. The CDR3 nucleotides read TGTGCCAGCAGCGTGACAGGGCACACTGAAGCTTTCTTT.

The chain is built from TRBV28 and TRBJ1-2; a weak D match, TRBD1 (5 bases). Germline-derived CDR1 and CDR2 are MDHEN and SYDVKM. Trimming shortened V by 7 bases and J by 7 bases, and 13 bases separated the two germline ends. The CDR3 is made up of 12 amino acids. The CDR3, as DNA: TGTGCCAGCATCCCAGGGTATGGTGGCTACACCTTC. This gives the protein CASIPGYGGYTF.

This chain joins TRBV7-6 and TRBJ2-7; 9 bases map to TRBD1. Germline CDR1 is SGHVS and CDR2 is FNYEAQ. V was clipped by 1 base and J by 4 bases; unmatched bases: 5. There are 15 residues in the CDR3. The CDR3 DNA reads TGTGCCAGCAGCTTAGTGGACAGGGGCTTTTACGAGCAGTACTTC. Encoded protein: CASSLVDRGFYEQYF. Based on the CDR3 plus reference TRBV7-6 and TRBJ2-7, the full variable domain is GAGVSQSPRYKVTKRGQDVALRCDPISGHVSLYWYRQALGQGPEFLTYFNYEAQQDKSGLPNDRFSAERPEGSISTLTIQRTEQRDSAMYRCASSLVDRGFYEQYFGPGTRLTVT.

The V gene is TRBV27, the J gene TRBJ2-1, with unresolved D. CDR1 is MNHEY and CDR2 is SMNVEV in the germline V gene (reference sequence). V was pared by 2 bases and J by 5 bases, with 16 bases between. The CDR3 totals 16 residues. This CDR3 is CASSLLSPVGHNEQFF. CDR3 nucleotides: TGTGCCAGCAGTTTACTATCTCCGGTCGGCCACAATGAGCAGTTCTTC.

V usage is TRBV7-9 and J usage is TRBJ1-4, with a weak D call TRBD1 (5 bases). Trimming pared 5 bases from V and 5 bases from J, leaving 21 bases between. Germline V lookup: CDR1 SEHNR, CDR2 FQNEAQ (reference sequence). The CDR3 loop spans 17 amino acids. The CDR3 protein is CASSIYPGAKRNEKLFF. The CDR3 DNA reads TGTGCCAGCAGCATATATCCCGGGGCCAAACGAAATGAAAAACTGTTTTTT.

The chain links TRBV5-6 to TRBJ2-1; possible D gene TRBD2, 6 bases. In germline, CDR1 is SGHDT, CDR2 YYEEEE. Between the trimmed V and J ends, which lost 4 bases and 4 bases, there was a span of 21 bases. The CDR3 loop spans 17 amino acids. CDR3 sequence: CASSGERGETTYNEQFF. Written as DNA, the CDR3 is TGTGCCAGCAGCGGCGAGCGCGGGGAAACTACATACAATGAGCAGTTCTTC.

The rearrangement uses TRBV19 and TRBJ2-7; 8 positions match TRBD1. V dropped 5 bases and J dropped 0; count of bases not matched to a gene: 18. The germline CDR1 and CDR2 sequences are LNHDA and SQIVND (reference sequence). This CDR3 is 19 amino acids long. CDR3 DNA sequence: TGTGCCAGTAGTGCGGCCGGGAGAGGGACAGGACGAGGCTCCTACGAGCAGTACTTC. This translates into CASSAAGRGTGRGSYEQYF.

This rearrangement joins TRBV6-5 to TRBJ1-2; D might be TRBD1 (6 bases). Germline V gene sequence: CDR1 MNHEY, CDR2 SVGAGI. The CDR3 spans 15 residues. V was trimmed by 7 bases and J by 5 bases, leaving 20 bases between them. The CDR3 DNA sequence: TGTGCCAGCATCGGGGGACACGGTCCTTTTTATGGCTACACCTTC. It yields the protein CASIGGHGPFYGYTF.

This chain connects TRBV9 to TRBJ1-5; no definite D call. The germline CDR1 and CDR2 sequences are SGDLS and YYNGEE. V was cut by 0 bases and J by 4 bases, with 2 bases left in between. The CDR3 extends over 12 amino acids. The CDR3 nucleotides are TGTGCCAGCAGCGTAGGAAATCAGCCCCAGCATTTT. Translation gives CASSVGNQPQHF.

The chain is built from TRBV21-1 and TRBJ1-1; the table's D call, TRBD1, was not checked against the DNA. TRBV21-1 is a pseudogene. CDR3 size: 16 residues. DNA of the CDR3: TGTGCCAGCAGCAAAGGACAGGGGCAATTGAACACTGAAGCTTTCTTT. It is translated as CASSKGQGQLNTEAFF.

This clone was seen once. The V gene is TRBV2, the J gene TRBJ2-3; TRBD2 is a possible D gene (5 bases). V gave up 1 base and J gave up 3 bases, with 17 bases separating them. There are 17 residues in the CDR3. Germline V gene data show CDR1 as SNHLY and CDR2 as FYNNEI. CDR3 amino acids: CASSEGVARALTDTQYF. As DNA, the CDR3 is TGTGCCAGCAGTGAAGGAGTAGCGAGAGCCTTAACAGATACGCAGTATTTT.

V and J are TRBV11-1 and TRBJ1-1; 7 nucleotides line up with TRBD1. V shed 2 bases, J shed 2 bases, and the junction held 8 bases outside the gene matches. Per the germline V gene, CDR1 is SGHAT and CDR2 is FQDESV (reference sequence). The CDR3 is made up of 16 amino acids. CDR3 coding DNA: TGTGCCAGCAGCTTAAGGGGGCTGGTTGACAACACTGAAGCTTTCTTT. This encodes CASSLRGLVDNTEAFF.